The clone carrying this T cell receptor (beta chain) appeared many times. The TCR beta CDR3 regions underwent amplification from RNA transcripts. HTBI-primed RT-PCR formed the first round, and a multiplex PCR formed the second. TCRdb itself ran the multiplex PCR reads through MiXCR, one entry per CDR3 protein. The table has 500,000 to 700,000 distinct CDR3 sequences, about 24% seen once; the top ten hold roughly 7.4%. These data come from a study of Graves' ophthalmopathy and Graves' hyperthyroidism. The CDR3 contains 14 residues. CDR1 is DFQATT and CDR2 is SNEGSKA in the germline V gene (reference sequence). V gave up 4 bases and J gave up 7 bases; unmatched junction bases: 13.

This TCR was sampled from a woman between 18 and 30 years old with stable Graves' hyperthyroidism. Some clones in this sample may be carry-over from other donors' samples. The sample was peripheral blood. The V call is TRBV20-1, the J call TRBJ2-7; 7 positions agree with TRBD1. The CDR3 DNA is TGCAGTGCTAACCACGACAGGGCGCCTACGGAGCAGTACTTC. Its protein is CSANHDRAPTEQYF.